The entry that follows covers one T cell receptor beta chain sequence. Its cognate antigen has yet to be identified. One base away there is no much larger clone; base qualities are not given. This sample is drawn from a study (dated by TCRdb to between 2014 and 2016). General notes on the study: The study examined whether tumor-infiltrating Tregs in breast cancer are drawn from blood Tregs or arise in situ by conversion from other CD4+ T cell subsets. What the research found in general, with its limitations: The validation in the larger cohort was limited to a single TCR beta V-J rearrangement instead of whole repertoires. Tumor-infiltrating Treg TCR alpha and beta sequences overlapped most with tumor naive CD4+ T cells, then with blood naive CD4+ T cells. Tumor memory CD4+ T cell TCR gene usage clustered with blood and lymph node memory CD4+ cells and lymph node naive CD4+ cells.

Naive CD4+ T cells were purified with the Miltenyi Naive CD4+ T Cell Isolation kit, with Tregs depleted using CD25 microbeads. Tregs, naive and memory CD4+ T cells from tumor, blood and ipsilateral draining lymph nodes of 4 or 5 breast cancer patients underwent full-length TCR alpha and beta sequencing. Tumor tissue and lymph nodes obtained from ipsilateral axillary dissection were perfused with PBS, minced and then digested with collagenase I and hyaluronidase. A purity exceeding 90% was confirmed by FACS for the sorted cell populations. Full-length TCR variable regions were amplified by 5' RACE PCR with constant-region reverse primers, followed by semi-nested PCR with Nested Universal Primer A. The ReliaPrep RNA Cell Miniprep System was used to extract total RNA, which was then reverse transcribed into 5'RACE-ready cDNA with the SMARTer RACE 5'/3' Kit. Multiplex adaptors were used to barcode full-length TCR alpha and beta libraries, and the barcoded libraries were sequenced on an Illumina MiSeq. The source study handled its data this way. For each of nine subset-tissue groups, sequencing data from the five patients were pooled, and the groups were then compared using unsupervised clustering of TCR gene usage. Repertoire similarity was calculated with the Morisita-Horn index, weighting shared sequences by their contribution to each repertoire. TCRdb reran the public reads through fastp at Q25 and MiXCR, keeping productive beta chains. Records with the same CDR3 protein are collapsed into one entry carrying the most frequent genes and DNA. The V and J calls were determined by TCRdb, not by the authors. This sample comprises about 61,000 distinct CDR3 sequences, approximately 29% of them detected only once. The top ten hold approximately 2.2% of the sample.

From a lookup of the germline V gene (reference sequence), CDR1 and CDR2 are MNHNY and SVGAGI. V loses 5 bases of germline sequence and J loses 0 bases, and the interval between the two ends is 12 bases. The CDR3 sequence holds 15 residues, the cysteine and phenylalanine included. Kept here is only the CDR3 DNA, which spans 45 bases and is read in frame from base 1. The rearranged chain carries TRBV6-6 and TRBJ2-3; the D gene is possibly TRBD2, with 6 bases matching. The TCR sequence derives from a female donor with breast cancer. Sequenced: tumor-infiltrating naive CD4+ T cells sorted from the breast tumor. The sample's cell subset or site label, decoded: naive CD4+ T cells, CD4+CD45RA+CD25-. The CDR3 is CASSGGAASTDTQYF. The DNA sequence reads TGTGCCAGCAGTGGCGGGGCGGCTAGCACAGATACGCAGTATTTT.